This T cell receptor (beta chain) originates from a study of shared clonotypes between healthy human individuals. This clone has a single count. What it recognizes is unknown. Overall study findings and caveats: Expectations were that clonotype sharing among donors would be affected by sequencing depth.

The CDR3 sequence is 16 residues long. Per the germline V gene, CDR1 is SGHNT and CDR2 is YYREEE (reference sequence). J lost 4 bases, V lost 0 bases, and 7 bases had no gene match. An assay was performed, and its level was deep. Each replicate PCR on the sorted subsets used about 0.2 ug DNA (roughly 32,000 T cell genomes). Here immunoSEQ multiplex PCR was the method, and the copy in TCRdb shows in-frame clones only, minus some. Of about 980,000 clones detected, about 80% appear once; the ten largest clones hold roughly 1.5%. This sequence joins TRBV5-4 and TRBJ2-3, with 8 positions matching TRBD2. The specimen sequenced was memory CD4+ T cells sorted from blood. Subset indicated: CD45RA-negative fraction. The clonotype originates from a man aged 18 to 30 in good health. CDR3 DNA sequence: TGTGCCAGCAGCTTGGCCGGGGGGGCCAATCCAGATACGCAGTATTTT. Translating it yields CASSLAGGANPDTQYF.